The clone carrying this TCR beta chain occurred a few times. Germline CDR1 and CDR2: LNHDA and SQIVND (reference sequence). The V and J ends lost 2 bases and 6 bases respectively, with 8 bases between them. CDR3 length: 14 amino acids. The data are from a study of T cell changes during pregnancy in multiple sclerosis. Some clones are missing from TCRdb's copy, which holds only in-frame ones; the method was immunoSEQ multiplex PCR. The data contain approximately 26,000 clones, 80% to 90% of them singletons. The source of this sequence is a female donor with multiple sclerosis, enrolled in a pregnancy study. The chain joins TRBV19 to TRBJ1-6; no reliable D call. The sequencing here drew on CD4+ T cells from peripheral blood mononuclear cells, taken in the second trimester of pregnancy. The CDR3 DNA reads as TGTGCCAGTAGTATAAGAGGCAGTAATTCACCCCTCCACTTT. This codes for CASSIRGSNSPLHF.